This is a list of T cell receptor beta chains from one sample in a study of shared clonotypes between healthy human individuals. TCRdb's copy holds only in-frame clones and misses some; the assay was immunoSEQ multiplex PCR. The table lists 2 million to 2.5 million clones, roughly 95% of them singletons, with less than 0.15% in the top ten. The sample taken for sequencing was naive CD4+ T cells sorted from blood. The receptors originated from a young man in good health. CDR3s include the opening cysteine and the closing phenylalanine or tryptophan. Each record gives: CDR3 length, D gene, clone size, J gene, V gene, CDR3 DNA, CDR3 protein. The D gene is left open where the match is weak. Not all rows give a size; the values are once, few, many and, for expanded clones, a class.

cdr3_length: 14
d_call: TRBD1
clone_size: once
j_call: TRBJ2-1
v_call: TRBV10-3
cdr3_nt: TGTGCCATCAGATCCGGGACAGGGGGAGGTGAGCAGTTCTTC
cdr3_aa: CAIRSGTGGGEQFF

cdr3_length: 12
d_call: NA
clone_size: NA
j_call: TRBJ2-7
v_call: TRBV7-8
cdr3_nt: TGTGCCAGCAGCCTTCGGGGCTACGAGCAGTACTTC
cdr3_aa: CASSLRGYEQYF

cdr3_length: 14
d_call: NA
clone_size: NA
j_call: TRBJ1-1
v_call: TRBV18
cdr3_nt: TGTGCCAGCTCACCAAAAGAATTGGGGACTGAAGCTTTCTTT
cdr3_aa: CASSPKELGTEAFF

cdr3_length: 15
d_call: TRBD2
clone_size: NA
j_call: TRBJ2-7
v_call: TRBV6-5
cdr3_nt: TGTGCCAGCAGTTACTGGCGGGGGAGCTCCTACGAGCAGTACTTC
cdr3_aa: CASSYWRGSSYEQYF

cdr3_length: 12
d_call: TRBD1
clone_size: NA
j_call: TRBJ2-7
v_call: TRBV29-1
cdr3_nt: TGCAGCGTTGATAGGGCAGGGGGCGAGCAGTACTTC
cdr3_aa: CSVDRAGGEQYF

cdr3_length: 13
d_call: TRBD2
clone_size: NA
j_call: TRBJ2-7
v_call: TRBV30
cdr3_nt: TGTGCCTGGAGGGGACTAGCGGGAGCCGAGCAGTACTTC
cdr3_aa: CAWRGLAGAEQYF

cdr3_length: 16
d_call: NA
clone_size: once
j_call: TRBJ1-2
v_call: TRBV7-5
cdr3_nt: TGTGCCAGAAGCTCACGCCGGGACAGGGGTGACTATGGCTACACCTTC
cdr3_aa: CARSSRRDRGDYGYTF

cdr3_length: 13
d_call: NA
clone_size: NA
j_call: TRBJ2-5
v_call: TRBV6-6
cdr3_nt: TGTGCCAGCATTATGATCGTAGGGGAGACCCAGTACTTC
cdr3_aa: CASIMIVGETQYF

cdr3_length: 15
d_call: TRBD1
clone_size: NA
j_call: TRBJ1-5
v_call: TRBV5-4
cdr3_nt: TGTGCCAGCAGTTTGGGAGGCACAGGGGATCAGCCCCAGCATTTT
cdr3_aa: CASSLGGTGDQPQHF

cdr3_length: 13
d_call: NA
clone_size: NA
j_call: TRBJ2-2
v_call: TRBV7-2
cdr3_nt: TGTGCCAGCAGCTTAAGAGTCACCGGGGAGCTGTTTTTT
cdr3_aa: CASSLRVTGELFF

cdr3_length: 16
d_call: NA
clone_size: NA
j_call: TRBJ2-7
v_call: TRBV28
cdr3_nt: TGTGCCAGCAGTTTATCCGCCGGGGGGCCCTCCTACGAGCAGTACTTC
cdr3_aa: CASSLSAGGPSYEQYF

cdr3_length: 15
d_call: NA
clone_size: NA
j_call: TRBJ2-1
v_call: TRBV6-6
cdr3_nt: TGTGCCAGCAGTTACCATGAGAGGGCCAGTGATGAGCAGTTCTTC
cdr3_aa: CASSYHERASDEQFF

cdr3_length: 15
d_call: TRBD1
clone_size: once
j_call: TRBJ2-3
v_call: TRBV10-1
cdr3_nt: TGCGCCAGCAGTGGGGGGGACAGGGGCACAGATACGCAGTATTTT
cdr3_aa: CASSGGDRGTDTQYF

cdr3_length: 16
d_call: NA
clone_size: NA
j_call: TRBJ1-4
v_call: TRBV27
cdr3_nt: TGTGCCAGCAGTTCGAAGCGGGGCGCAACTAATGAAAAACTGTTTTTT
cdr3_aa: CASSSKRGATNEKLFF

cdr3_length: 18
d_call: TRBD2
clone_size: NA
j_call: TRBJ2-4
v_call: TRBV28
cdr3_nt: TGTGCCAGCAGCCAAGGACTAGCCGACTTACTAGCCAAAAACATTCAGTACTTC
cdr3_aa: CASSQGLADLLAKNIQYF

cdr3_length: 12
d_call: NA
clone_size: NA
j_call: TRBJ2-2
v_call: TRBV27
cdr3_nt: TGTGCCAGCAGTATTAACACCGGGGAGCTGTTTTTT
cdr3_aa: CASSINTGELFF

cdr3_length: 14
d_call: TRBD1
clone_size: NA
j_call: TRBJ2-7
v_call: TRBV11-2
cdr3_nt: TGTGCCAGCATCCCCGGGACAGCAACCTACGAGCAGTACTTC
cdr3_aa: CASIPGTATYEQYF

cdr3_length: 12
d_call: NA
clone_size: NA
j_call: TRBJ1-3
v_call: TRBV7-9
cdr3_nt: TGTGCGGCAGTGGGCTCTGGAAACACCATATATTTT
cdr3_aa: CAAVGSGNTIYF

cdr3_length: 15
d_call: TRBD2
clone_size: NA
j_call: TRBJ2-1
v_call: TRBV5-1
cdr3_nt: TGCGCCAGCAGCTTGGTAGGACTAGCGGGGGCAGAGCAGTTCTTC
cdr3_aa: CASSLVGLAGAEQFF

cdr3_length: 15
d_call: NA
clone_size: NA
j_call: TRBJ2-5
v_call: TRBV5-6
cdr3_nt: TGTGCCAGCAGCTTGGCCGGAGCGGGCGGAGAGACCCAGTACTTC
cdr3_aa: CASSLAGAGGETQYF